This T cell receptor (beta chain) came from a study of graft-versus-host responses after intestinal transplantation. The method was immunoSEQ multiplex PCR; TCRdb's version includes in-frame clones alone and lacks a portion of them. The table lists about 120,000 clones, less than 95% of them singletons. This CDR3 region has 11 residues. V dropped 8 bases and J dropped 4; count of bases not matched to a gene: 1. From germline, CDR1 is MNHNY and CDR2 SVGAGI (reference sequence). About this clone itself: Its cognate antigen is unknown.

Overall study findings and caveats: Across patients carrying graft-donor T cell macrochimerism, allografts held high graft-versus-host to host-versus-graft clonal ratios.

The chain couples TRBV6-6 to TRBJ2-7; 8 bases align to TRBD1. This clonotype was obtained from a human donor who received an intestinal transplant. Material: unstimulated CD4+ T cells sorted from spleen or lymph node cells, obtained before intestinal transplant. Here the CDR3 reads CASHRGYEQYF. CDR3 coding DNA: TGTGCCAGCCACAGGGGGTACGAGCAGTACTTC.